This T cell receptor beta chain was sequenced in a study of vaccination effects on CD4 cells after COVID-19. For the study at large: Participants were given two doses of BNT162b2 or mRNA-1273 vaccine. The study obtained samples from two convalescent patients 16 days and one week before vaccination.

About this clone itself: Its antigen is not known.

Sequencing used immunoSEQ multiplex PCR; TCRdb keeps in-frame clones, though not all of them. The table has about 51,000 clones, roughly 72% seen once. The culture ran for approximately 10 days, and then CD4+ T cells were isolated. Cultures had half their medium replaced with IL-2 medium on days 3 and 7. From germline, CDR1 is MDHEN and CDR2 SYDVKM. CDR3 length: 18 residues. V was pared by 5 bases and J by 0 bases, with 6 bases of the junction left unmatched. Specimen: CD4+ T cells from PBMCs cultured without peptide, collected before COVID-19 vaccination. The source is a human donor who had a prior SARS-CoV-2 infection. This chain uses TRBV28 with TRBJ1-6; 11 nucleotides match TRBD1. As DNA, the CDR3 is TGTGCCAGCAGTAGGACAGGGGGCTTTAGCTCCTATAATTCACCCCTCCACTTT. Translating it yields CASSRTGGFSSYNSPLHF. Combining the CDR3 with reference TRBV28 and TRBJ1-6 gives the whole variable domain DVKVTQSSRYLVKRTGEKVFLECVQDMDHENMFWYRQDPGLGLRLIYFSYDVKMKEKGDIPEGYSVSREKKERFSLILESASTNQTSMYLCASSRTGGFSSYNSPLHFGNGTRLTVT.